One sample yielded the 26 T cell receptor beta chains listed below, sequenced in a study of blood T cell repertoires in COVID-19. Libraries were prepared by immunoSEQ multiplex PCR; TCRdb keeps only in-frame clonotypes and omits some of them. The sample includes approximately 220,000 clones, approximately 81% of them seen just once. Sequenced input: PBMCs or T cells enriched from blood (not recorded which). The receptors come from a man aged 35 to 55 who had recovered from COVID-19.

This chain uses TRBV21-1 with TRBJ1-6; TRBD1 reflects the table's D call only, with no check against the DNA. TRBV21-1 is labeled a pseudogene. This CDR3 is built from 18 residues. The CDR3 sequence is CASSKGGGQEVTNSPLHF. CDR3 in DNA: TGTGCCAGCAGCAAAGGGGGGGGACAGGAGGTAACTAATTCACCCCTCCACTTT.

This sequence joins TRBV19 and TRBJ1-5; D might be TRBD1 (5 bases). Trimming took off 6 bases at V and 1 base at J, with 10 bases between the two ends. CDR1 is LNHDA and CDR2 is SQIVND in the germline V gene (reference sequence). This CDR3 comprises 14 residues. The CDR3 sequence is CASRSRQSNQPQHF. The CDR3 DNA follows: TGTGCCAGTAGATCGAGACAGAGCAATCAGCCCCAGCATTTT. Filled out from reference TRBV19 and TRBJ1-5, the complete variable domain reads DGGITQSPKYLFRKEGQNVTLSCEQNLNHDAMYWYRQDPGQGLRLIYYSQIVNDFQKGDIAEGYSVSREKKESFPLTVTSAQKNPTAFYLCASRSRQSNQPQHFGDGTRLSIL.

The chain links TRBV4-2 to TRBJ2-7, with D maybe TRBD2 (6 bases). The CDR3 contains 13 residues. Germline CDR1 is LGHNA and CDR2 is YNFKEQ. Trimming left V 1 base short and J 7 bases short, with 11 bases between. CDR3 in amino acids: CASSQAGVGEQYF. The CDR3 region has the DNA TGTGCCAGCAGCCAAGCGGGAGTGGGTGAGCAGTACTTC.

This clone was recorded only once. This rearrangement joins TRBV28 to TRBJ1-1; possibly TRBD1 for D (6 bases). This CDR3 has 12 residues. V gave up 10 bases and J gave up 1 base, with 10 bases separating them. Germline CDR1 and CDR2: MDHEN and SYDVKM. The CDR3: CATATGNTEAFF. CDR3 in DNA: TGTGCCACCGCGACAGGGAACACTGAAGCTTTCTTT.

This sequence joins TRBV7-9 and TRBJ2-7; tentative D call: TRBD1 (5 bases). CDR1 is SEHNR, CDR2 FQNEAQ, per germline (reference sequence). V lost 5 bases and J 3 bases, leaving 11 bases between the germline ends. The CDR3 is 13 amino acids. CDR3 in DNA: TGTGCCAGCAGCCCCGAGCAGGGCTACGAGCAGTACTTC. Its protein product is CASSPEQGYEQYF.

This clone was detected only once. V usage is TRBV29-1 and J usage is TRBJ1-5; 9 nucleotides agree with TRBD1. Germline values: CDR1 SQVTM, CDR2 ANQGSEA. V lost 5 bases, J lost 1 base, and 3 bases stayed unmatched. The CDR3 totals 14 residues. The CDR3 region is CSVLDRGSNQPQHF. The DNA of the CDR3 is TGCAGCGTTCTAGACAGGGGGAGCAATCAGCCCCAGCATTTT.

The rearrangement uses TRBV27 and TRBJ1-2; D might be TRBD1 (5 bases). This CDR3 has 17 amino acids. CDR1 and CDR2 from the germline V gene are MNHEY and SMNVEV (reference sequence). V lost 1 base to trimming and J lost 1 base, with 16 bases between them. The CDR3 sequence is CASSLFTPTANNYGYTF. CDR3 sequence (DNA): TGTGCCAGCAGTTTATTTACCCCGACAGCGAATAACTATGGCTACACCTTC.

This CDR3 reads CASSPPTGTGELFF. DNA of the CDR3: TGTGCCAGCTCACCGCCGACAGGGACCGGGGAGCTGTTTTTT. The chain uses TRBV18 and TRBJ2-2; 7 nucleotides match TRBD1. The V segment lost 3 bases and the J segment 5 bases; nucleotides outside the gene matches: 3. CDR3 length equals 14 residues. Germline CDR1 KGHSH, CDR2 LQKENI. Filled out from reference TRBV18 and TRBJ2-2, the complete variable domain reads NAGVMQNPRHLVRRRGQEARLRCSPMKGHSHVYWYRQLPEEGLKFMVYLQKENIIDESGMPKERFSAEFPKEGPSILRIQQVVRGDSAAYFCASSPPTGTGELFFGEGSRLTVL.

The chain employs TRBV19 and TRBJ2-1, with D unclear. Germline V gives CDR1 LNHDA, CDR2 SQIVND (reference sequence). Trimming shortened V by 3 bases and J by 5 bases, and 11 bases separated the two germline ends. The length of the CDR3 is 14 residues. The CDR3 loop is CASSILTLDNEQFF. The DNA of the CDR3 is TGTGCCAGTAGTATCCTGACACTCGACAATGAGCAGTTCTTC.

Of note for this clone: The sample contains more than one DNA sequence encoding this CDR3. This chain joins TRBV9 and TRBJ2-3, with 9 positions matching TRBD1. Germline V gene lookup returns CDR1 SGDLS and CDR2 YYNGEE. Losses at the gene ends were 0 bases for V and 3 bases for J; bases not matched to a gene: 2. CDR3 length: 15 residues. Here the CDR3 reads CASSVVGQGTDTQYF. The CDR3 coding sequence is TGTGCCAGCAGCGTAGTGGGACAGGGAACAGATACGCAGTATTTT.

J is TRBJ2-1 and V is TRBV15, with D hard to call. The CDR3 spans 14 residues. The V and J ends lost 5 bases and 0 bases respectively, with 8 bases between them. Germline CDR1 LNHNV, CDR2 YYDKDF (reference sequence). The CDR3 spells CATSSRVSYNEQFF. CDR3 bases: TGTGCCACCAGCTCACGGGTCTCCTACAATGAGCAGTTCTTC.

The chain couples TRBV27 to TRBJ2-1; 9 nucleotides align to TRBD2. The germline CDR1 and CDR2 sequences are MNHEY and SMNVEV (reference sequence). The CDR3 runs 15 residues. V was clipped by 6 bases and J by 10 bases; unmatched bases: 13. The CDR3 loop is CASRSIAGEGQEQFF. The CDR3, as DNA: TGTGCCAGCAGATCTATAGCGGGAGAGGGGCAAGAGCAGTTCTTC.

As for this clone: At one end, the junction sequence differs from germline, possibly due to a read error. CDR3 protein: CASSLGDGSSYEQYF. The CDR3 DNA is TGTGCTAGCAGCTTAGGGGACGGGAGCTCCTACGAGCAGTACTTC. The J gene is TRBJ2-7, the V gene TRBV7-7; tentative D call: TRBD2 (6 bases). The CDR3 has 15 residues. Germline lookup yields CDR1 SSHAT and CDR2 FNYEAQ (reference sequence).

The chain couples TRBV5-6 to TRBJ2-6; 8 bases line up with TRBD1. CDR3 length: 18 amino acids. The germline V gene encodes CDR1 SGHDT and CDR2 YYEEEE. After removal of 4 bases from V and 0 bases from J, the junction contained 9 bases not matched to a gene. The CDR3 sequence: CASSPRTGRFSGANVLTF. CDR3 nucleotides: TGTGCCAGCAGCCCACGGACAGGGCGATTCTCTGGGGCCAACGTCCTGACTTTC.

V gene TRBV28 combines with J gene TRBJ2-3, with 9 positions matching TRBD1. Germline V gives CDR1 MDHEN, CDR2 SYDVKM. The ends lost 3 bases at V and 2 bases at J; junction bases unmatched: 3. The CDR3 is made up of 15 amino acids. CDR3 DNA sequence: TGTGCCAGCAGTTTTTACAGGGGGCCCACAGATACGCAGTATTTT. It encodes CASSFYRGPTDTQYF.

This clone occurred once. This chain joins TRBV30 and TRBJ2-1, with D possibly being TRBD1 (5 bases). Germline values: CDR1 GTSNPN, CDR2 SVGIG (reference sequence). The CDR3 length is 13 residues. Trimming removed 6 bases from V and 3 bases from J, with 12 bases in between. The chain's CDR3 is CACPRANYNEQFF. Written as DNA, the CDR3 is TGTGCCTGTCCCAGGGCAAACTACAATGAGCAGTTCTTC.

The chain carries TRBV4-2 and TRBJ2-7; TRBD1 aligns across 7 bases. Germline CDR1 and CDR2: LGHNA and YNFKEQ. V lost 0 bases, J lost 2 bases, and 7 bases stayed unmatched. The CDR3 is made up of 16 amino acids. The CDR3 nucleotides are TGTGCCAGCAGCCAAGAGGTGAGAGGGGGCCCCTACGAGCAGTACTTC. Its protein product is CASSQEVRGGPYEQYF.

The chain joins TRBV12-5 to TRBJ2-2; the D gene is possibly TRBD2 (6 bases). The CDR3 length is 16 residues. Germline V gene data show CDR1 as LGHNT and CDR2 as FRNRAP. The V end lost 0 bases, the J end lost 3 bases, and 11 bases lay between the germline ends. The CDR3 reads CASGLVSGGHTGELFF. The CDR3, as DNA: TGTGCTAGTGGTTTGGTAAGCGGAGGGCACACCGGGGAGCTGTTTTTT.

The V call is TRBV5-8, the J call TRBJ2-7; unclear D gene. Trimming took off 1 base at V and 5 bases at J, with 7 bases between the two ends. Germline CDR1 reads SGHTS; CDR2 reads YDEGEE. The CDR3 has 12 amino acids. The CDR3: CASSLPGNEQYF. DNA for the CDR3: TGTGCCAGCAGCTTGCCAGGAAACGAGCAGTACTTC.

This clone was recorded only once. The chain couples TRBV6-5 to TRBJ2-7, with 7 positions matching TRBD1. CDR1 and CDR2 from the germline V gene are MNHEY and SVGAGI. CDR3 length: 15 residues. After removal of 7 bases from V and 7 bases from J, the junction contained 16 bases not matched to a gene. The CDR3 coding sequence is TGTGCCAGCACCCAGCGCAGACAGGGTCTGCGGGAGCAGTACTTC. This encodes CASTQRRQGLREQYF.

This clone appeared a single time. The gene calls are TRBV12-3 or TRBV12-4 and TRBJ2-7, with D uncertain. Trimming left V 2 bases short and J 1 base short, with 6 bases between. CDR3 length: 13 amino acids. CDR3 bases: TGTGCCAGCAGTTTACCCCAGTCCTACGAGCAGTACTTC. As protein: CASSLPQSYEQYF.

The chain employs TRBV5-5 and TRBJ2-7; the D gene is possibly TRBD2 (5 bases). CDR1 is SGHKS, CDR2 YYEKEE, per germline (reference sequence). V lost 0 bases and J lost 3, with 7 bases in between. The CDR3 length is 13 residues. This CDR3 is CASSLGLNYEQYF. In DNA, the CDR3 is TGTGCCAGCAGCTTGGGACTAAACTACGAGCAGTACTTC.

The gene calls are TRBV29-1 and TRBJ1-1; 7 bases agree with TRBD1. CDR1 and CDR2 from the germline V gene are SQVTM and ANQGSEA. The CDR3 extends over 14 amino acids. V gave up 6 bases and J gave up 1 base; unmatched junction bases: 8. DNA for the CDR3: TGCAGCGTAGAAAACCAGGGGGAGAACACTGAAGCTTTCTTT. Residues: CSVENQGENTEAFF.

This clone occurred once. The CDR3 is CASSLNWANEQFF. In DNA, the CDR3 is TGTGCCAGCAGCTTAAACTGGGCGAATGAGCAGTTCTTC. The rearrangement joins TRBV11-3 to TRBJ2-1, with no clear D. The CDR3 totals 13 residues. Trimming stripped 2 bases from V and 7 bases from J, with 9 bases between. CDR1 and CDR2 (germline): SGHNT, YENEEA.

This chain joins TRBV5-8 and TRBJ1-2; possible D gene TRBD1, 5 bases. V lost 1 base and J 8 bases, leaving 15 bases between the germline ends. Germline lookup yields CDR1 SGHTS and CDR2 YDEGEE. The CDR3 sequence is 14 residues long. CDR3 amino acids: CASSLTDSRLGYTF. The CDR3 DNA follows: TGTGCCAGCAGCTTGACCGACAGCCGCCTAGGCTACACCTTC.

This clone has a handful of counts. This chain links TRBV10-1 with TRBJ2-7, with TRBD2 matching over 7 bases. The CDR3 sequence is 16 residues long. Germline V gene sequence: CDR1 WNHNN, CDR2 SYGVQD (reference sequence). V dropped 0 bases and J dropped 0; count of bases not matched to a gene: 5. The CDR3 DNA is TGCGCCAGCAGTGAGTCCGAATTAGCGGGCTCCTACGAGCAGTACTTC. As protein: CASSESELAGSYEQYF.